This T cell receptor (beta chain) is from a study of Ad26.COV2.S vaccination and SARS-CoV-2 variants. Findings and caveats of the study: There was a possibility that the TCR breadth and depth analyses underestimated total T cell responses. Greater spike-specific TCR breadth was seen in vaccine recipients than in placebo recipients.

Remarks on this clone: Its antigen is unidentified.

From germline, CDR1 is LGHDT and CDR2 YNNKEL (reference sequence). The V end was cut by 7 bases, the J end by 4 bases, with 10 bases between. The length of the CDR3 is 13 residues. Data came from immunoSEQ multiplex PCR; TCRdb stores just in-frame clones and leaves some out. This sample has about 680,000 clones; roughly 90% occur once, and the top ten carry approximately 1.5%. Treatment meaning: over 15 received Ad26.COV2.S at low or high dose, single or two shots; 5 received placebo; per-sample allocation not given. Samples analyzed were those drawn on day 63 after the first vaccine or placebo injection.

The chain combines TRBV3-1 (or the pseudogene TRBV3-2) with TRBJ2-2, with D maybe TRBD2 (5 bases). This receptor was taken from a person aged 18-60 years who received the Ad26.COV2.S COVID-19 vaccine or a placebo. Sequenced here: peripheral blood, sampled in a trial of Ad26.COV2.S vaccine versus placebo. The CDR3 sequence is CASKLLVTGELFF. The CDR3 bases are TGTGCCAGCAAGTTACTAGTCACCGGGGAGCTGTTTTTT.